This TCR beta chain was sequenced in a study of T cell clonality in common variable immunodeficiency. Germline values: CDR1 DFQATT, CDR2 SNEGSKA (reference sequence). The CDR3 has 14 amino acids. With regard to this clone: The read finishes 3 residues shy of the CDR3 end, and the germline J gene is used to complete it.

Clones were read by immunoSEQ multiplex PCR, and TCRdb kept only the in-frame ones, dropping some. Singletons are absent from the sample, which has under 65,000 clones. The sample was peripheral blood mononuclear cells. This sequence joins TRBV20-1 and TRBJ1-2; possible D gene TRBD1, 5 bases. This TCR derives from a person aged 18 to 69 in good health. CDR3 DNA (partial): TGCAGTGCTAGAGACGTTTCTGGGAGGGGTTTT. It specifies CSARDVSGRGF. The whole CDR3 sequence is CSARDVSGRGFYTF.